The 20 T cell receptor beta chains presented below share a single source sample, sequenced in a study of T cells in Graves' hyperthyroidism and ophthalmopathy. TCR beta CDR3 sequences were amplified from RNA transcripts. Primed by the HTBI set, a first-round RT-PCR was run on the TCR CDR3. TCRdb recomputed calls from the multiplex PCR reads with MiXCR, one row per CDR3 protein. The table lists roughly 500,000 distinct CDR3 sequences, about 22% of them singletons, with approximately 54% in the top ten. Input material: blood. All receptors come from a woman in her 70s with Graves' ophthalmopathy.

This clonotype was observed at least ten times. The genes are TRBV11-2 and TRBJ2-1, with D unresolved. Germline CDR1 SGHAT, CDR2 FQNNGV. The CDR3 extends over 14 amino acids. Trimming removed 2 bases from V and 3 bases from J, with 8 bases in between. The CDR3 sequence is CASSLSRHYNEQFF. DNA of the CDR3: TGTGCCAGCAGCTTAAGCAGACACTACAATGAGCAGTTCTTC.

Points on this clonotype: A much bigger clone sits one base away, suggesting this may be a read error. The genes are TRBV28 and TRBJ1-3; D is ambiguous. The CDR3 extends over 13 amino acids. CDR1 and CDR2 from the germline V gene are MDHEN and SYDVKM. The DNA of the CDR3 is TGTGCCAGCAGTTTAATTGATGGAAGCACCATATATTTT. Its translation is CASSLIDGSTIYF.

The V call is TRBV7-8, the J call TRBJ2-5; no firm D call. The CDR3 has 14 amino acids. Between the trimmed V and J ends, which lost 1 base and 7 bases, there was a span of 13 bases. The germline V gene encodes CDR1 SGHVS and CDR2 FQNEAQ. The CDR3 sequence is CASSLGSTIGTQYF. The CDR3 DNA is TGTGCCAGCAGCTTAGGTTCGACAATTGGGACCCAGTACTTC.

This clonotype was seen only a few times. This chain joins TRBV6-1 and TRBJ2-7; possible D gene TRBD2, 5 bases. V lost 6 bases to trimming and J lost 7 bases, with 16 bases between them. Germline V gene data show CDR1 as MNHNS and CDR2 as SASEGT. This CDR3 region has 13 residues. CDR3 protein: CASRDERHWEQYF. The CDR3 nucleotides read TGTGCCAGCAGAGACGAGCGGCATTGGGAGCAGTACTTC.

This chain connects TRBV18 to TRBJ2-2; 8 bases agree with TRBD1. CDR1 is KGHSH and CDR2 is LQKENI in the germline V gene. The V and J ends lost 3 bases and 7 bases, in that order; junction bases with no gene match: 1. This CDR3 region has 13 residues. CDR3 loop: CASSPDRGGELFF. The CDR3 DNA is TGTGCCAGCTCACCTGACAGGGGCGGGGAGCTGTTTTTT.

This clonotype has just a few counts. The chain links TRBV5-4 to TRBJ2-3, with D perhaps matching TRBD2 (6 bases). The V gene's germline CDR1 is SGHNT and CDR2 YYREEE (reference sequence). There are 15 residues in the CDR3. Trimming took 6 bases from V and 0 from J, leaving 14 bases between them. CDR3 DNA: TGTGCCAGCAAGGAGCGGGCGACTAGCACAGATACGCAGTATTTT. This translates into CASKERATSTDTQYF.

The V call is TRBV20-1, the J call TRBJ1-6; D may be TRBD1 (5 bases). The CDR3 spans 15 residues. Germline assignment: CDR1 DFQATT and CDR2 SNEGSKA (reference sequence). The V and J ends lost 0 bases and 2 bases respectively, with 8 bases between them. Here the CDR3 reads CSARERGTYNSPLHF. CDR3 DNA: TGCAGTGCTAGAGAAAGGGGCACCTATAATTCACCCCTCCACTTT.

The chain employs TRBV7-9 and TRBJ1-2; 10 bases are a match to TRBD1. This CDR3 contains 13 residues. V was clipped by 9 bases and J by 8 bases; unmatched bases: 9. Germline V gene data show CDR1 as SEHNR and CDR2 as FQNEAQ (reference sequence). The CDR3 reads CARSEGTGVGYTF. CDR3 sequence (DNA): TGTGCCAGAAGCGAGGGGACAGGGGTCGGCTACACCTTC.

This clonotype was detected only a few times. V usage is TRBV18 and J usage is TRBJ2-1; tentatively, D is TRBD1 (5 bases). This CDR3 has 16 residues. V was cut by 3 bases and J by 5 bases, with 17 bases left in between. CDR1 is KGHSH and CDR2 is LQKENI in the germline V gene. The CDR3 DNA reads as TGTGCCAGCTCACCGGGGCCAGTGGGGATCCACAATGAGCAGTTCTTC. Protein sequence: CASSPGPVGIHNEQFF.

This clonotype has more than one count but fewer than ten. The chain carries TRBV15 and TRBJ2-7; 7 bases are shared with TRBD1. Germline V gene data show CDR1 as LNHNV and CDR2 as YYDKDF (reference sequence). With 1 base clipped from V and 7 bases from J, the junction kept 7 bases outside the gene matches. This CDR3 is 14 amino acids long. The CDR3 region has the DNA TGTGCCACCAGCAGAGGGGACAGTGTCGGTGAGCAGTACTTC. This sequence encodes CATSRGDSVGEQYF.

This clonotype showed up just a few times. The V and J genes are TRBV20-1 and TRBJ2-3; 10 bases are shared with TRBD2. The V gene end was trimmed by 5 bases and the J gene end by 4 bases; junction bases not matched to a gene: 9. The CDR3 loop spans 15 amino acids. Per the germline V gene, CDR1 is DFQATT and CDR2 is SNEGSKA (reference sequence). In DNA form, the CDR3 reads TGCAGTGCTCTGTCCTCTAGCGGGAGCCCAGATACGCAGTATTTT. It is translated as CSALSSSGSPDTQYF.

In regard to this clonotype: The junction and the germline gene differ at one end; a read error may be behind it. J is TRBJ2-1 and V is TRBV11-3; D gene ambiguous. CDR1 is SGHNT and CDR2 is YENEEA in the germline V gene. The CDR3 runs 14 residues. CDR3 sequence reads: CANSLSGAYNEQLF. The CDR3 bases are TGTGCCAACAGCTTATCCGGAGCCTACAATGAGCAGCTCTTC. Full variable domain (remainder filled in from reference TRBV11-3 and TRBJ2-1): EAGVVQSPRYKIIEKKQPVAFWCNPISGHNTLYWYLQNLGQGPELLIRYENEEAVDDSQLPKDRFSAERLKGVDSTLKIQPAELGDSAVYLCANSLSGAYNEQLFGPGTRLTVL.

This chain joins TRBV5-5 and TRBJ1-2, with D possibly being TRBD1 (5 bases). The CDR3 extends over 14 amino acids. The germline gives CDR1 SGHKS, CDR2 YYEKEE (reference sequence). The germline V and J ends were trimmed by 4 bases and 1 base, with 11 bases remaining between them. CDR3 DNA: TGTGCCAGCAGCCCAGGGACTATTAACTATGGCTACACCTTC. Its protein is CASSPGTINYGYTF.

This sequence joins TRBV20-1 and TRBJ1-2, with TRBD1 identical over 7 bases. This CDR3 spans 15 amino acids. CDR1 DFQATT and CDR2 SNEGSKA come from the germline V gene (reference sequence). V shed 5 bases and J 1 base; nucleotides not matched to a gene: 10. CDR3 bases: TGCAGTGCTGGAGTTACAGGGGATAGTAACTATGGCTACACCTTC. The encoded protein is CSAGVTGDSNYGYTF.

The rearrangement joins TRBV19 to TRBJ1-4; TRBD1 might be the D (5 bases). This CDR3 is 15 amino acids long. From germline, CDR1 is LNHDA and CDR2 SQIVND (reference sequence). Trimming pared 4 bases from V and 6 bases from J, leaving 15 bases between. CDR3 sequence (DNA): TGTGCCAGTAGTACACCTGCAGGGATGGATGAAAAACTGTTTTTT. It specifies CASSTPAGMDEKLFF.

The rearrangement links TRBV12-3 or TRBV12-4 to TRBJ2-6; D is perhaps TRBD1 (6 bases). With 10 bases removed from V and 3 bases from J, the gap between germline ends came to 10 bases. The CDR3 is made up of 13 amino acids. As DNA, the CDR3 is TGTGCCACCGCAGGGGATGGGGCCAACGTCCTGACTTTC. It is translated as CATAGDGANVLTF.

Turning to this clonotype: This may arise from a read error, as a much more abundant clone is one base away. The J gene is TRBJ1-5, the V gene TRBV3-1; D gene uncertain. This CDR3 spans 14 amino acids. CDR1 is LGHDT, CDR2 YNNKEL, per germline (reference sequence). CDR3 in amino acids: CASGQGGGRQPQHF. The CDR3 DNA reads TGTGCCAGCGGCCAAGGTGGTGGTCGGCAGCCCCAGCATTTT. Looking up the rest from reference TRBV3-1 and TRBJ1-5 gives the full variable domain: DTAVSQTPKYLVTQMGNDKSIKCEQNLGHDTMYWYKQDSKKFLKIMFSYNNKELIINETVPNRFSPKSPDKAHLNLHINSLELGDSAVYFCASGQGGGRQPQHFGDGTRLSIL.

In DNA, the CDR3 is TGTGCCAGCTCACCGCGGACTAGCGGAGCCGGAGCCAAAAACATTCAGTACTTC. It translates to CASSPRTSGAGAKNIQYF. The chain couples TRBV18 to TRBJ2-4; 10 bases agree with TRBD2. There are 18 residues in the CDR3. V trimming: 3 bases; J trimming: 0 bases; junction bases outside the gene matches: 8. The germline V gene has CDR1 KGHSH and CDR2 LQKENI.

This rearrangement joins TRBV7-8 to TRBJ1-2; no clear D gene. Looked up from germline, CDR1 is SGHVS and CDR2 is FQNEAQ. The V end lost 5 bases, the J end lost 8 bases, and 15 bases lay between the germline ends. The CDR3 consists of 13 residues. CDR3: CASSARWRVGYTF. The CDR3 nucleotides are TGTGCCAGCAGCGCCCGGTGGCGAGTGGGCTACACCTTC. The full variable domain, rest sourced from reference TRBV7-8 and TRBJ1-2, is GAGVSQSPRYKVAKRGQDVALRCDPISGHVSLFWYQQALGQGPEFLTYFQNEAQLDKSGLPSDRFFAERPEGSVSTLKIQRTQQEDSAVYLCASSARWRVGYTFGSGTRLTVV.

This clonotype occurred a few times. The DNA for the CDR3 is TGTGCCAGCAGTTACTCGAACGGGTATAATTCACCCCTCCACTTT. This sequence encodes CASSYSNGYNSPLHF. The rearrangement joins TRBV6-6 to TRBJ1-6, with D uncertain. The CDR3 is 15 residues long. Germline CDR1 is MNHNY and CDR2 is SVGAGI (reference sequence). The ends were cut back, 0 bases at V and 4 bases at J, with 7 bases in the middle.